This passage covers 28 T cell receptor beta chains from one sample sequenced in a study of cytomegalovirus exposure and HLA in healthy donors. Produced via immunoSEQ multiplex PCR; TCRdb's table is partial and in-frame only. The table shows roughly 350,000 clones, with 80% to 90% occurring only once. The specimen sequenced was PBMCs. These receptors were obtained from a woman between 18 and 30 years old in good health and CMV-seronegative.

The V and J genes are TRBV5-1 and TRBJ1-5, with 10 bases fitting TRBD1. Germline trimming cut 4 bases from V and 7 bases from J; bases unmatched to any gene: 11. This CDR3 comprises 16 residues. Germline V gene lookup returns CDR1 SGHRS and CDR2 YFSETQ. CDR3 region: CASSPSGQGGGQPQHF. CDR3 nucleotides: TGCGCCAGCAGCCCTTCAGGACAGGGGGGAGGGCAGCCCCAGCATTTT.

The chain carries TRBV5-4 and TRBJ2-1; maybe TRBD2 (5 bases). Germline CDR1 is SGHNT and CDR2 is YYREEE (reference sequence). The germline V and J ends were trimmed by 0 bases and 4 bases, with 8 bases remaining between them. CDR3 length equals 14 residues. The CDR3 DNA follows: TGTGCCAGCAGCTTGGCCGGGGAATACAATGAGCAGTTCTTC. It translates to CASSLAGEYNEQFF.

This rearrangement joins TRBV6-5 to TRBJ1-2; D is perhaps TRBD1 (5 bases). CDR1 is MNHEY and CDR2 is SVGAGI in the germline V gene. The length of the CDR3 is 14 residues. V was clipped by 3 bases and J by 4 bases, with 12 bases between them. CDR3 sequence: CASSYTGEVYGYTF. The CDR3, as DNA: TGTGCCAGCAGTTATACAGGAGAGGTCTATGGCTACACCTTC.

The V call is TRBV5-1, the J call TRBJ2-7, with D possibly matching TRBD2 (5 bases). Trimming removed 0 bases from V and 0 bases from J, with 19 bases in between. This CDR3 has 18 residues. The germline V gene has CDR1 SGHRS and CDR2 YFSETQ. DNA of the CDR3: TGCGCCAGCAGCTTGGCTTCTACGCGACTAAAGTTCTCCTACGAGCAGTACTTC. Residues: CASSLASTRLKFSYEQYF.

V and J are TRBV9 and TRBJ2-5; 10 nucleotides align to TRBD2. The CDR3 length is 16 residues. The trim removed 0 bases at V and 2 bases at J, leaving 4 bases unmatched. Germline V gene data show CDR1 as SGDLS and CDR2 as YYNGEE. The CDR3 loop is CASSVALAGEQETQYF. CDR3 coding DNA: TGTGCCAGCAGCGTAGCCCTAGCGGGAGAACAAGAGACCCAGTACTTC.

DNA of the CDR3: TGTGCCAGCAGCCAAGTAGAAGCGGGAGGGCCTACCGGGGAGCTGTTTTTT. Translation gives CASSQVEAGGPTGELFF. The chain carries TRBV14 and TRBJ2-2, with TRBD2 identical over 10 bases. V lost 1 base to trimming and J lost 5 bases; unmatched junction nucleotides: 7. CDR1 and CDR2 (germline): SGHDN, FVKESK. This CDR3 spans 17 amino acids.

J is TRBJ2-2 and V is TRBV2, with D tentatively TRBD1 (5 bases). CDR3 length equals 14 residues. V lost 3 bases and J 7 bases, leaving 12 bases between the germline ends. In germline, CDR1 is SNHLY, CDR2 FYNNEI. In DNA form, the CDR3 reads TGTGCCAGCAGTGAGTTAGGTCAGGGCGGGGAGCTGTTTTTT. It specifies CASSELGQGGELFF.

This clone was observed a single time. This chain joins TRBV5-6 and TRBJ1-2, with a tentative D call TRBD1 (5 bases). Germline V gene sequence: CDR1 SGHDT, CDR2 YYEEEE. The V gene lost 4 bases and the J gene lost 6 bases, with 16 bases spanning the gap. The CDR3 contains 14 residues. In DNA, the CDR3 is TGTGCCAGCAGCCGCGGGGAGGGGAGCGATGGCTACACCTTC. Translated, it gives CASSRGEGSDGYTF.

The chain uses TRBV5-6 and TRBJ1-1; no definite D call. V was cut by 3 bases and J by 7 bases, with 19 bases left in between. Germline V CDR1 and CDR2: SGHDT, YYEEEE. This CDR3 is 15 amino acids long. CDR3 coding DNA: TGTGCCAGCAGCTCGAACCGGGGTGGGTACGTTGAAGCTTTCTTT. Encoded protein: CASSSNRGGYVEAFF.

V gene TRBV11-1 combines with J gene TRBJ2-2, with 8 bases matching TRBD1. J lost 5 bases, V lost 5 bases, and 13 bases had no gene match. Germline-derived CDR1 and CDR2 are SGHAT and FQDESV (reference sequence). The length of the CDR3 is 17 residues. The DNA of the CDR3 is TGTGCCAGCAGCCCCTCGGGCGGGACAGGATTAACCGGGGAGCTGTTTTTT. Protein: CASSPSGGTGLTGELFF.

This chain's CDR3 is CASSGRQGTGELFF. The CDR3 DNA follows: TGTGCCAGCAGTGGGAGACAGGGGACGGGGGAGCTGTTTTTT. V and J are TRBV25-1 and TRBJ2-2; 8 bases are a match to TRBD1. J gave up 8 bases and V 4 bases, and 6 bases lay outside the gene matches. This CDR3 comprises 14 residues. In germline, CDR1 is MGHDK, CDR2 SYGVNS.

V and J are TRBV11-2 and TRBJ2-7, with D tentatively TRBD1 (6 bases). The CDR3 loop spans 14 amino acids. Germline values: CDR1 SGHAT, CDR2 FQNNGV. Trimming pared 0 bases from V and 2 bases from J, leaving 8 bases between. CDR3: CASSLEAGAYEQYF. The DNA of the CDR3 is TGTGCCAGCAGCTTAGAGGCAGGGGCCTACGAGCAGTACTTC.

The gene calls are TRBV28 and TRBJ2-5, with 7 bases aligning to TRBD2. Germline CDR1 and CDR2: MDHEN and SYDVKM. V shed 1 base, J shed 5 bases, and the junction held 4 bases outside the gene matches. This CDR3 contains 14 residues. Here the CDR3 reads CASSLLGGSETQYF. DNA of the CDR3: TGTGCCAGCAGTTTATTGGGCGGGAGTGAGACCCAGTACTTC.

This rearrangement joins TRBV7-9 to TRBJ1-5; maybe TRBD1 (6 bases). CDR1 is SEHNR, CDR2 FQNEAQ, per germline (reference sequence). V was trimmed by 5 bases and J by 4 bases, leaving 18 bases between them. The CDR3 covers 16 residues. CDR3 region: CASSLGAVSTNQPQHF. The DNA for the CDR3 is TGTGCCAGCAGCCTGGGGGCGGTAAGCACAAATCAGCCCCAGCATTTT.

This rearrangement joins TRBV7-8 to TRBJ2-7; 7 nucleotides line up with TRBD1. The CDR3 is 14 residues long. The junction had 5 bases not matched to a gene; V was cut back by 3 bases and J by 3 bases. Germline V gene sequence: CDR1 SGHVS, CDR2 FQNEAQ. The CDR3 region is CASSLTGQDYEQYF. The CDR3 DNA reads TGTGCCAGCAGCTTGACAGGACAGGACTACGAGCAGTACTTC.

The V and J genes are TRBV7-6 and TRBJ2-7; 9 bases fit TRBD2. Germline values: CDR1 SGHVS, CDR2 FNYEAQ. V shed 1 base, J shed 7 bases, and the junction held 8 bases outside the gene matches. The CDR3 is 15 residues long. The chain's CDR3 is CASSLGVAGAREQYF. CDR3 DNA sequence: TGTGCCAGCAGCTTAGGGGTAGCGGGAGCGCGTGAGCAGTACTTC.

As regards this clone: At one of its ends the junction is not consistent with the germline gene, which may arise from a read error. The chain combines TRBV4-2 with TRBJ2-1; unclear D gene. CDR1 LGHNA and CDR2 YNFKEQ come from the germline V gene. The CDR3 contains 13 residues. This CDR3 reads CASSQGSYHEQFF. Here the CDR3 DNA reads TGTGCCAGCAGCCAAGGAAGCTACCATGAGCAGTTCTTC.

The chain joins TRBV10-3 to TRBJ2-7; possible D gene TRBD1, 6 bases. Trimming pared 0 bases from V and 3 bases from J, leaving 15 bases between. CDR1 and CDR2 from the germline V gene are ENHRY and SYGVKD. The CDR3 is 16 residues long. The CDR3 sequence: CAISESPGANIYEQYF. For the CDR3, the DNA is TGTGCCATCAGTGAGTCCCCAGGGGCAAATATCTACGAGCAGTACTTC.

Worth noting for this clone: In the same sample, other DNA sequences code for this CDR3. V usage is TRBV5-1 and J usage is TRBJ2-7; D uncertain. The V end lost 0 bases, the J end lost 2 bases, and 9 bases lay between the germline ends. CDR3 length: 14 residues. CDR1 SGHRS and CDR2 YFSETQ come from the germline V gene. CDR3 loop: CASSLGAGTYEQYF. The CDR3, as DNA: TGCGCCAGCAGCTTGGGGGCAGGTACCTACGAGCAGTACTTC.

The V gene is TRBV7-9, the J gene TRBJ2-7; a weak D match, TRBD2 (6 bases). Per the germline V gene, CDR1 is SEHNR and CDR2 is FQNEAQ (reference sequence). CDR3 length: 16 residues. Trimming cost V 4 bases and J 0 bases, with 16 bases left between them. The CDR3 DNA sequence: TGTGCCAGCAGCTCTTACCTAGCGACTACCTCCTACGAGCAGTACTTC. Encoded protein: CASSSYLATTSYEQYF. The full variable domain, in which reference TRBV7-9 and TRBJ2-7 provide the parts outside the CDR3, is DTGVSQNPRHKITKRGQNVTFRCDPISEHNRLYWYRQTLGQGPEFLTYFQNEAQLEKSRLLSDRFSAERPKGSFSTLEIQRTEQGDSAMYLCASSSYLATTSYEQYFGPGTRLTVT.

This clone has just one count. The V and J genes are TRBV27 and TRBJ2-1, with D maybe TRBD2 (7 bases). Per germline, CDR1 MNHEY and CDR2 SMNVEV (reference sequence). Deletions cut 6 bases from V and 8 bases from J, with 26 bases between. The CDR3 totals 17 residues. CDR3 in amino acids: CASSHMRGGGPFDEQFF. CDR3 in DNA: TGTGCCAGCAGCCATATGAGGGGGGGAGGGCCTTTTGATGAGCAGTTCTTC.

The sample holds one count of this clone. The rearrangement joins TRBV5-1 to TRBJ1-2; D is ambiguous. Trimming removed 3 bases at V and 5 bases at J, with 17 bases between. Germline V gives CDR1 SGHRS, CDR2 YFSETQ. This CDR3 is 15 amino acids long. CDR3 residues: CASSSEIPGIYGYTF. Here the CDR3 DNA reads TGCGCCAGCAGCTCGGAAATTCCCGGGATTTATGGCTACACCTTC. Looking up the rest from reference TRBV5-1 and TRBJ1-2 gives the full variable domain: KAGVTQTPRYLIKTRGQQVTLSCSPISGHRSVSWYQQTPGQGLQFLFEYFSETQRNKGNFPGRFSGRQFSNSRSEMNVSTLELGDSALYLCASSSEIPGIYGYTFGSGTRLTVV.

The chain is built from TRBV5-4 and TRBJ1-4; TRBD1 matches 7 bases. The germline V gene has CDR1 SGHNT and CDR2 YYREEE (reference sequence). The CDR3 covers 15 residues. The V and J ends lost 4 bases and 5 bases, in that order; junction bases with no gene match: 8. CDR3 loop: CASSNRQGTNEKLFF. CDR3 sequence (DNA): TGTGCCAGCAGCAACCGACAGGGAACAAATGAAAAACTGTTTTTT.

This clone occurred a few times. The V and J genes are TRBV12-5 and TRBJ1-1, with D perhaps TRBD1 (5 bases). The CDR3 spans 16 residues. Trimming removed 7 bases from V and 6 bases from J, with 24 bases in between. Germline V gene data show CDR1 as LGHNT and CDR2 as FRNRAP. The CDR3 nucleotides are TGTGCTAGTGTTCGGTTGGGGGGGACGGGAGAATCTGAAGCTTTCTTT. Translating gives CASVRLGGTGESEAFF.

This clone has more than one count but fewer than ten. V and J are TRBV4-3 and TRBJ1-1; maybe TRBD1 (5 bases). The CDR3 loop spans 15 amino acids. Per germline, CDR1 LGHNA and CDR2 YSLEER. Deletions cut 0 bases from V and 1 base from J, with 9 bases between. DNA for the CDR3: TGCGCCAGCAGCCAAGAGTTAACAGGGAACACTGAAGCTTTCTTT. This gives the protein CASSQELTGNTEAFF.

The chain recombines TRBV6-5 with TRBJ2-7; D might be TRBD2 (6 bases). Germline CDR1 MNHEY, CDR2 SVGAGI. CDR3 length equals 14 residues. Trimming took 6 bases from V and 6 from J, leaving 18 bases between them. CDR3 DNA: TGTGCCAGCAGCCAAAGTGCGGGGCTGGGCGAGCAGTACTTC. This translates into CASSQSAGLGEQYF.

The chain uses TRBV7-2 and TRBJ1-1; 9 positions agree with TRBD1. V was pared by 5 bases and J by 6 bases, with 4 bases of the junction left unmatched. Germline V CDR1 and CDR2: SGHTA, FQGNSA. The CDR3 consists of 13 residues. The CDR3 is CASSTGGSAEAFF. The CDR3 region has the DNA TGTGCCAGCAGCACAGGGGGCAGCGCTGAAGCTTTCTTT.

V usage is TRBV6-5 and J usage is TRBJ2-7; possible D gene TRBD1, 6 bases. Per the germline V gene, CDR1 is MNHEY and CDR2 is SVGAGI. Trimming pared 6 bases from V and 7 bases from J, leaving 16 bases between. The CDR3 totals 13 residues. CDR3 sequence reads: CASRQGNAWEQYF. CDR3 bases: TGTGCCAGCAGGCAGGGGAATGCGTGGGAGCAGTACTTC.